This T cell receptor (beta chain) was profiled in a study of shared clonotypes between healthy human individuals. Regarding the study as a whole: Sampling was confined to blood; repertoires within tissues likely differ. In a handful of donors, approximately 5% of naive CD4 clonotypes appeared in common.

Points on this clone: What it binds is unknown.

This CDR3 is built from 16 residues. The germline V gene has CDR1 LGHNA and CDR2 YSLEER. Trimming shortened V by 0 bases and J by 3 bases, and 14 bases separated the two germline ends. For sorted subsets, roughly 200 ng DNA per replicate equaled around 30,000 T cell genomes. Method: immunoSEQ multiplex PCR; TCRdb's copy keeps in-frame clones and lacks some. The profile covers fewer than 350,000 clones, with around 86% appearing a single time and about 16% taken by the ten largest. Together with CD45RO+ cells, CCR7-negative CD45RA+ TemRA cells were included in CD8 memory. Sequenced sample: memory CD8+ T cells sorted from blood. Subset given: CD45RO+ cells pooled with CCR7-negative TemRA cells. The chain has TRBV4-3 and TRBJ1-1; D is possibly TRBD1 (5 bases). The receptor's source is a man between 18 and 29 years old in good health. CDR3 in DNA: TGCGCCAGCAGCCAAGACGGGGGAGGCTGGGACACTGAAGCTTTCTTT. Translated: CASSQDGGGWDTEAFF.